This TCR beta chain was identified in a study of shared clonotypes between healthy human individuals. Study-wide background: The cohort had two women and three men, ages 18 to 49.

Measured with immunoSEQ multiplex PCR; TCRdb has only the in-frame clones, and not every one. The data contain roughly 1,500,000 clones, just under 99% of them seen just once; the ten biggest clones take up around 0.33%. The CDR3 extends over 14 amino acids. J lost 2 bases, V lost 5 bases, and 5 bases had no gene match. Per the germline V gene, CDR1 is SEHNR and CDR2 is FQNEAQ (reference sequence). Findings and limits, study-wide: Naive subsets usually exceeded memory subsets in estimated richness. For naive CD4 cells, roughly 5% of clonotypes were shared across a handful of donors.

Regarding this clone: What it binds is unknown.

The study drew its donors from healthy HIV-negative adults without recent acute infections or vaccinations. The sequencing input was naive CD4+ T cells sorted from blood. Subset defined: CD45RA+ positively selected. The TCR originated in a man aged 25-45 years in good health. The chain joins TRBV7-9 to TRBJ2-5; TRBD2 aligns across 7 bases. CDR3 bases: TGTGCCAGCAGCCAAACTAGCGCTCAAGAGACCCAGTACTTC. Protein product: CASSQTSAQETQYF. Looking up the rest from reference TRBV7-9 and TRBJ2-5 gives the full variable domain: DTGVSQNPRHKITKRGQNVTFRCDPISEHNRLYWYRQTLGQGPEFLTYFQNEAQLEKSRLLSDRFSAERPKGSFSTLEIQRTEQGDSAMYLCASSQTSAQETQYFGPGTRLLVL.